Presented here are 24 T cell receptor beta chains from one specimen sequenced in a study of cytotoxic CD8 clonotypes in ibrutinib-treated CLL. Repertoires were generated with immunoSEQ multiplex PCR, while TCRdb's copy carries only in-frame clones and drops some. The repertoire has over 100,000 clones, 45% to 65% of them found once; the top ten carry about 40%. Sequencing used PBMCs, obtained after 24 months of ibrutinib treatment. The receptors derive from a human donor with chronic lymphocytic leukemia.

This clone showed up just once. The chain carries TRBV30 and TRBJ2-3; D tentatively fits TRBD1 or TRBD2 (5 bases each). The CDR3 has 14 amino acids. The germline V gene has CDR1 GTSNPN and CDR2 SVGIG (reference sequence). V shed 2 bases and J shed 2 bases, with 11 bases lying between them. For the CDR3, the DNA is TGTGCCTGGAGTAGGCGAGGGACCACAGATACGCAGTATTTT. It specifies CAWSRRGTTDTQYF.

The rearrangement links TRBV7-9 to TRBJ2-1; TRBD1 aligns across 7 bases. Germline-derived CDR1 and CDR2 are SEHNR and FQNEAQ (reference sequence). Trimming cost V 4 bases and J 5 bases; bases outside gene matches: 5. This CDR3 is 14 amino acids long. The CDR3 sequence is CASSWTGRDNEQFF. Written as DNA, the CDR3 is TGTGCCAGCAGCTGGACAGGTCGGGACAATGAGCAGTTCTTC.

This clone showed up just a few times. This chain connects TRBV7-3 to TRBJ2-7; D is possibly TRBD2 (5 bases). V gave up 5 bases and J gave up 0 bases, with 11 bases separating them. This CDR3 spans 14 amino acids. In germline, CDR1 is SGHTA, CDR2 FQGTGA. The CDR3 DNA reads as TGTGCCAGCAGCCCCGACTACAGCTCCTACGAGCAGTACTTC. Translating it yields CASSPDYSSYEQYF.

This clone was detected once. This sequence joins TRBV9 and TRBJ2-3; TRBD1 agrees at 7 bases. This CDR3 comprises 14 residues. V lost 4 bases to trimming and J lost 6 bases; unmatched junction nucleotides: 8. Per the germline V gene, CDR1 is SGDLS and CDR2 is YYNGEE. The CDR3 reads CASSFSTGSDTQYF. CDR3 DNA sequence: TGTGCCAGCAGCTTCTCGACAGGGTCCGATACGCAGTATTTT.

The genes are TRBV9 and TRBJ2-2; possibly TRBD1 or TRBD2 for D (6 bases each). Germline assignment: CDR1 SGDLS and CDR2 YYNGEE. The length of the CDR3 is 15 residues. Trimming stripped 0 bases from V and 8 bases from J, with 14 bases between. The DNA of the CDR3 is TGTGCCAGCAGCGTAGACGGGGGCGACCCAGGGGAGCTGTTTTTT. Its translation: CASSVDGGDPGELFF.

V and J are TRBV7-2 and TRBJ1-5; D gene uncertain. V lost 5 bases and J lost 7, with 12 bases in between. Per germline, CDR1 SGHTA and CDR2 FQGNSA. This CDR3 is built from 13 residues. The CDR3 coding sequence is TGTGCCAGCAGCCCGAACGGGGTACAGCCCCAGCATTTT. It encodes CASSPNGVQPQHF.

This chain connects TRBV25-1 to TRBJ1-1; 11 bases map to TRBD1. Germline V gene lookup returns CDR1 MGHDK and CDR2 SYGVNS. The CDR3 is made up of 15 amino acids. J was trimmed by 0 bases and V by 6 bases; bases with no gene match: 3. The CDR3 reads CASRGQGGMNTEAFF. As DNA, the CDR3 is TGTGCCAGCAGGGGACAGGGGGGAATGAACACTGAAGCTTTCTTT.

This sequence joins TRBV29-1 and TRBJ1-4; D ambiguous. CDR1 and CDR2 (germline): SQVTM, ANQGSEA. This CDR3 region has 13 residues. V shed 2 bases and J shed 4 bases, with 8 bases lying between them. This CDR3 reads CSVEFPGNEKLFF. CDR3 coding DNA: TGCAGCGTTGAATTTCCTGGTAATGAAAAACTGTTTTTT.

The genes are TRBV5-1 and TRBJ1-1; D perhaps matches TRBD1 (5 bases). CDR1 SGHRS and CDR2 YFSETQ come from the germline V gene. The CDR3 runs to 13 residues. V was shortened by 2 bases and J by 5 bases, with 10 bases between the two germline ends. In DNA form, the CDR3 reads TGCGCCAGCAGCTTTTCGACAGATACTGAAGCTTTCTTT. It is translated as CASSFSTDTEAFF.

V and J are TRBV19 and TRBJ1-4; no firm D call. Trimming shortened V by 2 bases and J by 4 bases, and 11 bases separated the two germline ends. The CDR3 totals 15 residues. Germline V gene data show CDR1 as LNHDA and CDR2 as SQIVND (reference sequence). This chain's CDR3 is CASSIRARSNEKLFF. As DNA, the CDR3 is TGTGCCAGTAGTATACGGGCACGCAGTAATGAAAAACTGTTTTTT. The full variable domain, completed using reference TRBV19 and TRBJ1-4, is DGGITQSPKYLFRKEGQNVTLSCEQNLNHDAMYWYRQDPGQGLRLIYYSQIVNDFQKGDIAEGYSVSREKKESFPLTVTSAQKNPTAFYLCASSIRARSNEKLFFGSGTQLSVL.

This clone showed up just a few times. J is TRBJ1-6 and V is TRBV2, with 7 bases fitting TRBD1. The CDR3 totals 15 residues. Per the germline V gene, CDR1 is SNHLY and CDR2 is FYNNEI. The J segment lost 10 bases and the V segment lost 5 bases, leaving 11 bases of the junction unmatched. The CDR3 protein is CASSPRGGGRSPLHF. CDR3 coding DNA: TGTGCCAGCAGTCCTCGGGGAGGGGGCAGGTCACCCCTCCACTTT.

The gene calls are TRBV30 and TRBJ2-2; a possible D gene is TRBD1 (5 bases). Trimming removed 5 bases at V and 5 bases at J, with 12 bases between. The CDR3 covers 13 residues. Germline V gene sequence: CDR1 GTSNPN, CDR2 SVGIG (reference sequence). CDR3 sequence: CAWLPRVTGELFF. The CDR3 DNA is TGTGCCTGGCTGCCCAGGGTTACCGGGGAGCTGTTTTTT.

The chain carries TRBV7-2 and TRBJ2-1, with 7 positions matching TRBD1. Germline CDR1 reads SGHTA; CDR2 reads FQGNSA. This CDR3 is built from 15 residues. The junction had 6 bases not matched to a gene; V was cut back by 4 bases and J by 3 bases. In DNA form, the CDR3 reads TGTGCCAGCAGCTCTACCGGGACAGACTACAATGAGCAGTTCTTC. It translates to CASSSTGTDYNEQFF.

The rearrangement links TRBV9 to TRBJ1-1; tentative D call: TRBD1 (6 bases). Germline-derived CDR1 and CDR2 are SGDLS and YYNGEE. V lost 7 bases, J lost 4 bases, and 14 bases lay in between. The CDR3 is made up of 13 amino acids. CDR3 in DNA: TGTGCCAGCGCGGTGGGGGCGGCCACTGAAGCTTTCTTT. The encoded protein is CASAVGAATEAFF.

This clone was recorded a few times. The DNA of the CDR3 is TGCGCCAGCAGCTTGGGGGGAACCGAGGCTTCACCCCTCCACTTT. Translating it yields CASSLGGTEASPLHF. The chain uses TRBV5-1 and TRBJ1-6; no clear D. Trimming stripped 0 bases from V and 9 bases from J, with 13 bases between. Germline CDR1 is SGHRS and CDR2 is YFSETQ. The CDR3 runs to 15 residues.

This chain connects TRBV4-2 to TRBJ2-7, with a weak D call TRBD2 (5 bases). V lost 4 bases, J lost 2 bases, and 12 bases lay in between. CDR3 length: 14 residues. Germline V gene data show CDR1 as LGHNA and CDR2 as YNFKEQ. CDR3 loop: CASSPGLHPYEQYF. In DNA, the CDR3 is TGTGCCAGCAGCCCCGGACTGCATCCCTACGAGCAGTACTTC.

This clone was counted between two and nine times. This CDR3 is CASSLDGAGAGTDTQYF. CDR3 nucleotides: TGTGCCAGCAGCTTAGATGGGGCAGGGGCCGGCACAGATACGCAGTATTTT. This chain connects TRBV7-8 to TRBJ2-3, with TRBD1 as a possible D gene (6 bases). The CDR3 extends over 17 amino acids. The V end lost 1 base, the J end lost 1 base, and 15 bases lay between the germline ends. Germline CDR1 reads SGHVS; CDR2 reads FQNEAQ. Full variable domain (remainder filled in from reference TRBV7-8 and TRBJ2-3): GAGVSQSPRYKVAKRGQDVALRCDPISGHVSLFWYQQALGQGPEFLTYFQNEAQLDKSGLPSDRFFAERPEGSVSTLKIQRTQQEDSAVYLCASSLDGAGAGTDTQYFGPGTRLTVL.

This clone was found a few times. J is TRBJ1-4 and V is TRBV29-1; the D is unclear. Germline CDR1 reads SQVTM; CDR2 reads ANQGSEA. The V and J ends lost 6 bases and 7 bases respectively, with 15 bases between them. This CDR3 is built from 13 residues. The CDR3 sequence is CSVIPGRAEKLFF. As DNA, the CDR3 is TGCAGCGTGATTCCAGGACGGGCTGAAAAACTGTTTTTT.

V and J are TRBV5-1 and TRBJ1-2; D gene unclear. The ends were cut back, 3 bases at V and 4 bases at J, with 19 bases in the middle. Looked up from germline, CDR1 is SGHRS and CDR2 is YFSETQ. The CDR3 is 16 residues long. The CDR3 sequence is CASSWLGGNEGYGYTF. CDR3 bases: TGCGCCAGCAGCTGGCTCGGAGGGAATGAGGGCTATGGCTACACCTTC.

V usage is TRBV4-1 and J usage is TRBJ2-3; no definite D call. The germline gives CDR1 MGHRA, CDR2 YSYEKL. The CDR3 totals 15 residues. V was cut by 0 bases and J by 0 bases, with 7 bases left in between. The CDR3 protein is CASSQDRTSTDTQYF. The CDR3 DNA reads as TGCGCCAGCAGCCAAGATAGGACCAGCACAGATACGCAGTATTTT.

This chain connects TRBV7-8 to TRBJ1-5; the D is unclear. Germline CDR1 SGHVS, CDR2 FQNEAQ. Trimming cost V 1 base and J 0 bases, with 4 bases left between them. The CDR3 is 14 residues long. This CDR3 is CASSLVHSNQPQHF. The CDR3 bases are TGTGCCAGCAGCTTAGTCCATAGCAATCAGCCCCAGCATTTT.

This sequence joins TRBV5-1 and TRBJ1-4; 7 bases line up with TRBD1. V shed 1 base and J 2 bases; nucleotides not matched to a gene: 2. The V gene's germline CDR1 is SGHRS and CDR2 YFSETQ. This CDR3 is 15 amino acids long. The CDR3 DNA follows: TGCGCCAGCAGCTTGACAGGGGATACTAATGAAAAACTGTTTTTT. Translating gives CASSLTGDTNEKLFF.

The V call is TRBV5-8, the J call TRBJ2-5; D call uncertain. The CDR3 spans 13 residues. Germline V lookup: CDR1 SGHTS, CDR2 YDEGEE. V was trimmed by 0 bases and J by 2 bases, leaving 5 bases between them. This CDR3 reads CASSLAEQETQYF. The DNA of the CDR3 is TGTGCCAGCAGCTTGGCAGAGCAAGAGACCCAGTACTTC.

This clone showed up just a few times. The V gene is TRBV6-5, the J gene TRBJ1-2; TRBD1 matches at 7 bases. V gave up 0 bases and J gave up 4 bases; unmatched junction bases: 2. The germline CDR1 and CDR2 sequences are MNHEY and SVGAGI. The CDR3 is made up of 14 amino acids. DNA for the CDR3: TGTGCCAGCAGTTACTCTTCAGGGGGCTATGGCTACACCTTC. Translating it yields CASSYSSGGYGYTF.